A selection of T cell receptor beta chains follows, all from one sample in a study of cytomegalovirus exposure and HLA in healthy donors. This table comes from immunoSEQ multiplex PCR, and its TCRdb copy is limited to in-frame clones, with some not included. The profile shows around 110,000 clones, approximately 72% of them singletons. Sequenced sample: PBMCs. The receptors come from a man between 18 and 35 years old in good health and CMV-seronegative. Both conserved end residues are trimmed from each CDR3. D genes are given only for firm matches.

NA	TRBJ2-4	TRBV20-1	SGVKSNIQY
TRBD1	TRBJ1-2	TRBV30	AWRDRGVNGYT
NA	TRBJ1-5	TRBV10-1	ASSEGLNQPQH
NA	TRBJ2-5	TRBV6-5	ASTGLSWDQY
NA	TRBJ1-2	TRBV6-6	ASSFTTGNYGYT
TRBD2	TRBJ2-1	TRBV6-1	ASSASSGSINEQF
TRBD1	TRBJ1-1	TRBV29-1	SVVSGGEAF
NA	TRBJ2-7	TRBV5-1	ASSLGQKLGGEY
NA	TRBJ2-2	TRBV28	ASNTGGNTGELF
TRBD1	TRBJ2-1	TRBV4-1	ASSWTGVNNEQF
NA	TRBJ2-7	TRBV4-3	ASSQVASAVTHEQY
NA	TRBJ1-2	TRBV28	ASKPETASYGYT
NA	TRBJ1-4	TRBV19	ASSPGGEGGKLF
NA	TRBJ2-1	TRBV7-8	ASSLGMPGSNNEQF
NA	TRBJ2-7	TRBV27	ASSYAAAARFYEQY
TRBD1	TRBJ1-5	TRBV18	ASSTGGRQPQH
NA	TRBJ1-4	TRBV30	AWRQSGTLATNEKLF
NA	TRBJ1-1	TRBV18	ASSPPFGGTEAF
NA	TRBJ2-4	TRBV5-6	ASSLVEGSKNIQY
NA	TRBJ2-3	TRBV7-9	ASSSGADTQY
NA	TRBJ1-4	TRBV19	ASTNWGDRLTEKLF
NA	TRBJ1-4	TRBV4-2	ASSQERGRGEKLF